Shown below are 20 T cell receptor beta chains from a single sample sequenced in a study of T cell repertoires in cytomegalovirus infection. TCRdb passed the reads through MiXCR, listing each CDR3 protein once. This table holds some 400,000 distinct CDR3 sequences, roughly 18% found once. The sequenced sample consisted of PBMCs. These receptors all stem from a human donor in good health (CMV status not recorded). Some clones in this sample may be carry-over from other donors' samples.

This chain connects TRBV20-1 to TRBJ2-3, with 10 nucleotides matching TRBD2. Per the germline V gene, CDR1 is DFQATT and CDR2 is SNEGSKA (reference sequence). The CDR3 is 16 residues long. V gave up 3 bases and J gave up 4 bases; unmatched junction bases: 10. The CDR3 DNA reads TGCAGTGCTAGTAAGGCTAGCGGGAGTTTGTCAGATACGCAGTATTTT. Protein sequence: CSASKASGSLSDTQYF.

In this sample, this clonotype turned up once. This rearrangement joins TRBV15 to TRBJ2-1; 7 positions agree with TRBD2. J gave up 3 bases and V 1 base, and 6 bases lay outside the gene matches. CDR1 LNHNV and CDR2 YYDKDF come from the germline V gene (reference sequence). CDR3 length: 16 residues. The CDR3 coding sequence is TGTGCCACCAGCAGAGGTCCTAGCGGCAGCTACAATGAGCAGTTCTTC. It specifies CATSRGPSGSYNEQFF. Full variable domain (rest looked up from reference TRBV15 and TRBJ2-1): DAMVIQNPRYQVTQFGKPVTLSCSQTLNHNVMYWYQQKSSQAPKLLFHYYDKDFNNEADTPDNFQSRRPNTSFCFLDIRSPGLGDTAMYLCATSRGPSGSYNEQFFGPGTRLTVL.

This clonotype came up many times. This chain joins TRBV7-2 and TRBJ2-1, with a possible D match to TRBD1 (5 bases). The V gene lost 5 bases and the J gene lost 1 base, with 9 bases spanning the gap. The length of the CDR3 is 14 residues. The germline V gene encodes CDR1 SGHTA and CDR2 FQGNSA. The CDR3 DNA is TGTGCCAGCAGCCCAAGACAGTCCTACAATGAGCAGTTCTTC. Residues: CASSPRQSYNEQFF. The variable domain in full, completed from reference TRBV7-2 and TRBJ2-1, reads GAGVSQSPSNKVTEKGKDVELRCDPISGHTALYWYRQSLGQGLEFLIYFQGNSAPDKSGLPSDRFSAERTGGSVSTLTIQRTQQEDSAVYLCASSPRQSYNEQFFGPGTRLTVL.

The chain has TRBV10-3 and TRBJ2-7, with TRBD2 matching 7 bases. Germline CDR1 reads ENHRY; CDR2 reads SYGVKD. Trimming took 4 bases from V and 4 from J; bases not matched to a gene: 7. This CDR3 has 14 residues. CDR3 sequence reads: CAISAGGGAYEQYF. CDR3 coding DNA: TGTGCCATCAGTGCGGGCGGGGGAGCGTACGAGCAGTACTTC.

This clonotype was observed a handful of times. The gene calls are TRBV14 and TRBJ2-3; a weak D match, TRBD2 (6 bases). The CDR3 length is 13 residues. Trimming shortened V by 5 bases and J by 5 bases, and 11 bases separated the two germline ends. The germline CDR1 and CDR2 sequences are SGHDN and FVKESK. CDR3 in DNA: TGTGCCAGCAGCACTGGGCGGGGAGATACGCAGTATTTT. Translating it yields CASSTGRGDTQYF.

The V call is TRBV9, the J call TRBJ2-3; 11 bases fit TRBD2. V dropped 6 bases and J dropped 0; count of bases not matched to a gene: 12. CDR1 and CDR2 from the germline V gene are SGDLS and YYNGEE. This CDR3 is 18 amino acids long. CDR3 in amino acids: CASTTVRLAGTSTDTQYF. CDR3 DNA sequence: TGTGCCAGCACCACTGTAAGACTAGCGGGAACTAGCACAGATACGCAGTATTTT.

A few counts support this clonotype. The chain employs TRBV27 and TRBJ1-2; no reliable D call. Germline CDR1 and CDR2: MNHEY and SMNVEV (reference sequence). Trimming pared 0 bases from V and 7 bases from J, leaving 9 bases between. The CDR3 is made up of 13 amino acids. CDR3 loop: CASSLSSRSGYTF. The CDR3, as DNA: TGTGCCAGCAGTTTATCCAGCCGGAGTGGCTACACCTTC.

This clonotype came up a few times. The chain links TRBV27 to TRBJ1-1; D is possibly TRBD1 (6 bases). The CDR3 loop spans 13 amino acids. Per the germline V gene, CDR1 is MNHEY and CDR2 is SMNVEV (reference sequence). V was pared by 6 bases and J by 7 bases, with 15 bases between. The DNA for the CDR3 is TGTGCCAGCAGCGAACGACAGGCGGTTGAAGCTTTCTTT. Translating gives CASSERQAVEAFF.

This clonotype appeared many times. This sequence joins TRBV7-2 and TRBJ2-7; D not certain. The CDR3 totals 11 residues. Deletions cut 5 bases from V and 3 bases from J, with 5 bases between. Per the germline V gene, CDR1 is SGHTA and CDR2 is FQGNSA. Here the CDR3 reads CASSADYEQYF. CDR3 DNA sequence: TGTGCCAGCAGCGCAGACTACGAGCAGTACTTC. The full variable domain, its missing parts supplied by reference TRBV7-2 and TRBJ2-7, is GAGVSQSPSNKVTEKGKDVELRCDPISGHTALYWYRQSLGQGLEFLIYFQGNSAPDKSGLPSDRFSAERTGGSVSTLTIQRTQQEDSAVYLCASSADYEQYFGPGTRLTVT.

CDR3 bases: TGTGCCAGCAGTGAAACCGGGCAGGGATTGAACACTGAAGCTTTCTTT. Protein product: CASSETGQGLNTEAFF. The chain combines TRBV2 with TRBJ1-1, with a weak D call TRBD1 (5 bases). V lost 2 bases to trimming and J lost 0 bases, with 13 bases between them. The CDR3 is made up of 16 amino acids. Germline loops: CDR1 SNHLY, CDR2 FYNNEI.

This clonotype was observed at least ten times. The gene calls are TRBV7-9 and TRBJ2-1; TRBD2 matches at 8 bases. Trimming at V came to 3 bases and at J to 7 bases, leaving 8 bases not matched to a gene. The CDR3 totals 15 residues. CDR1 is SEHNR, CDR2 FQNEAQ, per germline (reference sequence). Here the CDR3 reads CASSLGLVKENEQFF. The CDR3 DNA reads as TGTGCCAGCAGCTTGGGACTAGTGAAGGAGAATGAGCAGTTCTTC.

This clonotype was counted at least ten times. The J gene is TRBJ2-2, the V gene TRBV2; maybe TRBD2 (5 bases). Deletions cut 7 bases from V and 5 bases from J, with 14 bases between. This CDR3 contains 14 residues. Germline lookup yields CDR1 SNHLY and CDR2 FYNNEI. DNA for the CDR3: TGTGCCAGCAATGGGCTAGCTTGGACCGGGGAGCTGTTTTTT. Residues: CASNGLAWTGELFF.

The sample holds a few counts of this clonotype. CDR3 residues: CASSLSSWSTQYF. For the CDR3, the DNA is TGTGCCAGCAGCTTAAGCTCGTGGTCGACGCAGTATTTT. This rearrangement joins TRBV7-2 to TRBJ2-3; D remains ambiguous. The germline V and J ends were trimmed by 2 bases and 9 bases, with 12 bases remaining between them. The CDR3 totals 13 residues. Germline CDR1 is SGHTA and CDR2 is FQGNSA.

This clonotype was recorded many times. The chain couples TRBV7-2 to TRBJ1-5; 7 bases line up with TRBD1. Germline V gene sequence: CDR1 SGHTA, CDR2 FQGNSA. After removal of 5 bases from V and 1 base from J, the junction contained 8 bases not matched to a gene. The CDR3 is 16 residues long. CDR3 coding DNA: TGTGCCAGCAGCCCCCGACAGGGCGGAAGCAATCAGCCCCAGCATTTT. This codes for CASSPRQGGSNQPQHF.

This clonotype has a count of ten or more. The chain is built from TRBV4-2 and TRBJ2-5; maybe TRBD2 (6 bases). This CDR3 contains 14 residues. Germline-derived CDR1 and CDR2 are LGHNA and YNFKEQ. The V end was cut by 1 base, the J end by 4 bases, with 10 bases between. CDR3 loop: CASSQVGGGETQYF. For the CDR3, the DNA is TGTGCCAGCAGCCAAGTCGGGGGAGGAGAGACCCAGTACTTC.

This chain connects TRBV2 to TRBJ1-1, with 7 bases that match TRBD1. This CDR3 is built from 15 residues. CDR1 and CDR2 from the germline V gene are SNHLY and FYNNEI. J lost 0 bases, V lost 4 bases, and 5 bases had no gene match. CDR3 DNA sequence: TGTGCCAGCAGTGGGCGGGGACAGCTGAACACTGAAGCTTTCTTT. It encodes CASSGRGQLNTEAFF.

In this sample, this clonotype turned up a few times. The genes are TRBV18 and TRBJ1-1; possible D gene TRBD1, 6 bases. This CDR3 has 15 residues. The V end lost 3 bases, the J end lost 2 bases, and 13 bases lay between the germline ends. From germline, CDR1 is KGHSH and CDR2 LQKENI. For the CDR3, the DNA is TGTGCCAGCTCACCCCGACAGGCGACCAACACTGAAGCTTTCTTT. It is translated as CASSPRQATNTEAFF. Supplemented by reference TRBV18 and TRBJ1-1, the full variable domain reads NAGVMQNPRHLVRRRGQEARLRCSPMKGHSHVYWYRQLPEEGLKFMVYLQKENIIDESGMPKERFSAEFPKEGPSILRIQQVVRGDSAAYFCASSPRQATNTEAFFGQGTRLTVV.

This clonotype was observed at least ten times. The V and J genes are TRBV7-2 and TRBJ1-2, with a tentative D call TRBD1 (6 bases). This CDR3 spans 14 amino acids. From germline, CDR1 is SGHTA and CDR2 FQGNSA. Trimming stripped 0 bases from V and 7 bases from J, with 12 bases between. CDR3 sequence: CASSLARGQGGYTF. CDR3 nucleotide sequence: TGTGCCAGCAGCTTAGCGCGGGGGCAGGGTGGCTACACCTTC.

There are many counts of this clonotype. The chain couples TRBV10-3 to TRBJ2-7; TRBD2 agrees at 7 bases. Germline V gene sequence: CDR1 ENHRY, CDR2 SYGVKD. With V trimmed by 10 bases and J by 0 bases, 9 bases remained unmatched. CDR3 size: 14 residues. The CDR3, as DNA: TGTGCCACCCAACCCGGGGACTACTCCTACGAGCAGTACTTC. Translation gives CATQPGDYSYEQYF.

This clonotype was seen a few times. J is TRBJ2-1 and V is TRBV6-6; 8 positions agree with TRBD2. Per the germline V gene, CDR1 is MNHNY and CDR2 is SVGAGI (reference sequence). This CDR3 comprises 18 residues. V trimming: 2 bases; J trimming: 4 bases; junction bases outside the gene matches: 13. The CDR3 protein is CASSYRGGGRSRYNEQFF. The CDR3 DNA sequence: TGTGCCAGCAGTTACCGGGGGGGCGGGAGGTCGCGGTACAATGAGCAGTTCTTC.